The 7 T cell receptor beta chains below were found in one sample sequenced in a study of CD8+ T cells in alopecia areata. Following RNA extraction, reverse transcription yielded cDNA that acted as the sequencing template. Clones were sequenced by immunoSEQ multiplex PCR, and TCRdb holds only the in-frame ones, with some missing. The sample holds some 99,000 clones, 40% to 55% seen once. Sequenced input: CD4+ T cells sorted from blood. The source of these receptors is a human donor with alopecia areata.

The chain uses TRBV4-3 and TRBJ1-1; D unresolved. The CDR3 contains 14 residues. The V gene's germline CDR1 is LGHNA and CDR2 YSLEER. V was pared by 0 bases and J by 6 bases, with 11 bases between. CDR3 coding DNA: TGCGCCAGCAGCCAAGAAGCTTGGTCCGCTGAAGCTTTCTTT. Its translation: CASSQEAWSAEAFF.

A few counts support this clone. Other DNA sequences within the sample encode an identical CDR3. The CDR3 spells CASSPQETQYF. In nucleotides, the CDR3 is TGTGCCAGCAGCCCTCAAGAGACCCAGTACTTC. This rearrangement joins TRBV2 to TRBJ2-5; D remains ambiguous. The CDR3 extends over 11 amino acids. V was trimmed by 6 bases and J by 2 bases, leaving 4 bases between them. From germline, CDR1 is SNHLY and CDR2 FYNNEI.

This clone has only one observation. This chain uses TRBV9 with TRBJ1-2; D gene uncertain. The CDR3 is 14 amino acids. In germline, CDR1 is SGDLS, CDR2 YYNGEE. The germline V and J ends were trimmed by 4 bases and 3 bases, with 13 bases remaining between them. The CDR3 region has the DNA TGTGCCAGCAGCCCGGGTTTCGGTGACTATGGCTACACCTTC. The encoded protein is CASSPGFGDYGYTF.

In its sample, this clone was seen many times. The chain couples TRBV23-1 to TRBJ1-2; 9 bases fit TRBD1. TRBV23-1 is an ORF, and what it does is uncertain. CDR3 length: 16 amino acids. With V trimmed by 4 bases and J by 5 bases, 11 bases remained unmatched. The CDR3 nucleotides read TGCGCCAGCAGTCTAGCGACCGGGACAGGGTTTTATGGCTACACCTTC. Protein: CASSLATGTGFYGYTF.

This clone was found a few times. The chain uses TRBV29-1 and TRBJ2-6; D is unresolved. This CDR3 is built from 15 residues. Germline V CDR1 and CDR2: SQVTM, ANQGSEA. Trimming removed 3 bases at V and 0 bases at J, with 9 bases between. CDR3 loop: CSVDGQSSGANVLTF. The CDR3 coding sequence is TGCAGCGTTGACGGCCAAAGCTCTGGGGCCAACGTCCTGACTTTC. Full variable domain (rest looked up from reference TRBV29-1 and TRBJ2-6): SAVISQKPSRDICQRGTSLTIQCQVDSQVTMMFWYRQQPGQSLTLIATANQGSEATYESGFVIDKFPISRPNLTFSTLTVSNMSPEDSSIYLCSVDGQSSGANVLTFGAGSRLTVL.

This chain connects TRBV4-3 to TRBJ2-3; D unresolved. V was pared by 4 bases and J by 2 bases, with 10 bases between. Per the germline V gene, CDR1 is LGHNA and CDR2 is YSLEER. This CDR3 has 14 residues. The CDR3 DNA follows: TGCGCCAGCAGCCCAATGACCTTCACAGATACGCAGTATTTT. This sequence encodes CASSPMTFTDTQYF.

This clone has a handful of counts. This sequence joins TRBV29-1 and TRBJ2-5; 8 bases are shared with TRBD1. Trimming took 8 bases from V and 2 from J; bases not matched to a gene: 7. Germline loops: CDR1 SQVTM, CDR2 ANQGSEA. CDR3 length: 13 amino acids. The CDR3 nucleotides read TGCAGCATCGAACAGGGGGGACAAGAGACCCAGTACTTC. Translated: CSIEQGGQETQYF.